The source of this TCR beta chain is a study of blood T cells in healthy people across ages. Whole-study results and caveats: PBMCs went unsorted, and a conclusive naive versus antigen-experienced comparison was therefore prevented. In long-lived donors, naive CD4+ cell counts and diversity exceeded those of aged donors.

V was pared by 0 bases and J by 0 bases, with 23 bases between. The CDR3 loop spans 20 amino acids. A sample-barcoded 5' primer and a J-beta primer mix were used in a second PCR of roughly 7 to 11 cycles. A 12-random-nucleotide template-switch adaptor tagged each cDNA molecule. TCRdb independently ran MiXCR on the 5' RACE reads; one entry per CDR3 protein. The sample carries about 1.6 million distinct CDR3 sequences, roughly a third recorded once. A minimum of 6 micrograms of total RNA was extracted per sample. This clonotype was found a few times. Its antigen is not identified. This sequence joins TRBV12-3 or TRBV12-4 and TRBJ1-2; TRBD1 is a possible D gene (6 bases). Sequenced sample: blood. This receptor was taken from a woman in her 30s in good health. The CDR3 loop is CASSLAGGRPARGSNYGYTF. The CDR3 coding sequence is TGTGCCAGCAGTTTAGCCGGGGGCCGACCGGCTAGGGGGTCTAACTATGGCTACACCTTC.